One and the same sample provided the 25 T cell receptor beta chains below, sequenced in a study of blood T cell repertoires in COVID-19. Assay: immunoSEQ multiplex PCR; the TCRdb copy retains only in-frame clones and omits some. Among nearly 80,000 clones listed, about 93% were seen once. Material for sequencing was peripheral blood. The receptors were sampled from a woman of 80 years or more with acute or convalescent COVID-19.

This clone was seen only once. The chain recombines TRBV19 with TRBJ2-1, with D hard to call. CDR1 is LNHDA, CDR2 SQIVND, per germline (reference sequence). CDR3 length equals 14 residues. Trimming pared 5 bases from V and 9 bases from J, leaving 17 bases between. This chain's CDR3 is CASSAVAVGSEQFF. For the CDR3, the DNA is TGTGCCAGTAGTGCCGTCGCGGTCGGAAGTGAGCAGTTCTTC.

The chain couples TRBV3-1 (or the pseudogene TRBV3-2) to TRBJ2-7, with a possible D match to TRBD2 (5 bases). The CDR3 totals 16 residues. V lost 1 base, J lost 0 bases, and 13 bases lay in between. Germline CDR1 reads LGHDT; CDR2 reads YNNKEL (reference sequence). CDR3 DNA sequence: TGTGCCAGCAGCCAAGGGACGAGGGCAAGCTCCTACGAGCAGTACTTC. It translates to CASSQGTRASSYEQYF.

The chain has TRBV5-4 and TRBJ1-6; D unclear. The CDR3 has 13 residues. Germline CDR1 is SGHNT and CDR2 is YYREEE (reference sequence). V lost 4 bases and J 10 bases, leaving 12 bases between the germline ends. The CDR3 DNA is TGTGCCAGCAGCCCCCCCTCGGGGTCACCCCTCCACTTT. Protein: CASSPPSGSPLHF. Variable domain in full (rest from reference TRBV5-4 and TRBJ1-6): ETGVTQSPTHLIKTRGQQVTLRCSSQSGHNTVSWYQQALGQGPQFIFQYYREEENGRGNFPPRFSGLQFPNYSSELNVNALELDDSALYLCASSPPSGSPLHFGNGTRLTVT.

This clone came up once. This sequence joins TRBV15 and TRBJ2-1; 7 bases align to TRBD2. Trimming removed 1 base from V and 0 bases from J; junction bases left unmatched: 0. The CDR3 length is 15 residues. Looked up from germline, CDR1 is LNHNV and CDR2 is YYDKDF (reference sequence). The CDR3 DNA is TGTGCCACCAGCAGAGTAGCGGGCTCCTACAATGAGCAGTTCTTC. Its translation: CATSRVAGSYNEQFF.

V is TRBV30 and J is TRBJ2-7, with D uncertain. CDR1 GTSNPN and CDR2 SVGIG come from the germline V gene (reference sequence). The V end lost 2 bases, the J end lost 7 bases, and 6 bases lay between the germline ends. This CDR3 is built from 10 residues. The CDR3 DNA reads TGTGCCTGGAGTCCTAGGGAGCAGTACTTC. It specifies CAWSPREQYF.

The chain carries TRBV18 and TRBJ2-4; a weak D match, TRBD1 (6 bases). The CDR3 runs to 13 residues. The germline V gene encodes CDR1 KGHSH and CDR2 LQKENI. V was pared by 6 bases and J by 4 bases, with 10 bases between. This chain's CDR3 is CASSTDSKNIQYF. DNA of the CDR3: TGTGCCAGCTCGACGGACAGTAAAAACATTCAGTACTTC.

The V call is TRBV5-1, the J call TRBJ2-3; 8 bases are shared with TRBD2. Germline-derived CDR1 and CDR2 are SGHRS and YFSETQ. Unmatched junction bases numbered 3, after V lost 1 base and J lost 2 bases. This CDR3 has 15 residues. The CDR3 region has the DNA TGCGCCAGCAGCTTGCAAGCGGGAGCCACAGATACGCAGTATTTT. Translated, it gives CASSLQAGATDTQYF. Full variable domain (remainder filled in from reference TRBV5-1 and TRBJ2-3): KAGVTQTPRYLIKTRGQQVTLSCSPISGHRSVSWYQQTPGQGLQFLFEYFSETQRNKGNFPGRFSGRQFSNSRSEMNVSTLELGDSALYLCASSLQAGATDTQYFGPGTRLTVL.

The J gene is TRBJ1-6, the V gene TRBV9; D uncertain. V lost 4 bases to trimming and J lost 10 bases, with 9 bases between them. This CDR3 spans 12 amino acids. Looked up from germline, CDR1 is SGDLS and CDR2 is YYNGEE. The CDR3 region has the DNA TGTGCCAGCAGCCCGATGAGGTCACCCCTCCACTTT. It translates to CASSPMRSPLHF. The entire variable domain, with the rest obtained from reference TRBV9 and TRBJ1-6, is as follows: DSGVTQTPKHLITATGQRVTLRCSPRSGDLSVYWYQQSLDQGLQFLIQYYNGEERAKGNILERFSAQQFPDLHSELNLSSLELGDSALYFCASSPMRSPLHFGNGTRLTVT.

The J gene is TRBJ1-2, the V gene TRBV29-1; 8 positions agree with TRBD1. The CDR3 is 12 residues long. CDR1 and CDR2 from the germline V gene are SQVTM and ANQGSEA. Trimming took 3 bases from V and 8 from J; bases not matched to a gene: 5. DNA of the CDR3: TGCAGCGTTGACCACAGGGGGTCGGGCTACACCTTC. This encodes CSVDHRGSGYTF.

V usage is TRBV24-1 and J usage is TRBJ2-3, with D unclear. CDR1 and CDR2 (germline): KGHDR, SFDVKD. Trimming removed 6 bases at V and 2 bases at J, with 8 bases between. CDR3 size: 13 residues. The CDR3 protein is CATSRDPTDTQYF. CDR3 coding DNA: TGTGCCACCAGTCGAGATCCCACAGATACGCAGTATTTT.

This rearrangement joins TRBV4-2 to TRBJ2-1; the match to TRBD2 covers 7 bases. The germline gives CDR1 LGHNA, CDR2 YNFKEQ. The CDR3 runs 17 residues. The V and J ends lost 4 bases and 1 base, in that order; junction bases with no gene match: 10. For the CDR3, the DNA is TGTGCCAGCAGCCGCTCCCCGGCGGGACTATCCTACAATGAGCAGTTCTTC. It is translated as CASSRSPAGLSYNEQFF.

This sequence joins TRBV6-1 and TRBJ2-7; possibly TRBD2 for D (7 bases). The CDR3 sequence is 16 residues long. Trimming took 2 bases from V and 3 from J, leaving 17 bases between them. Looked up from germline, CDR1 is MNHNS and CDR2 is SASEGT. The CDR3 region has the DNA TGTGCCAGCAGTGAAAATTGGGGGGGGCGTCTCTACGAGCAGTACTTC. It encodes CASSENWGGRLYEQYF.

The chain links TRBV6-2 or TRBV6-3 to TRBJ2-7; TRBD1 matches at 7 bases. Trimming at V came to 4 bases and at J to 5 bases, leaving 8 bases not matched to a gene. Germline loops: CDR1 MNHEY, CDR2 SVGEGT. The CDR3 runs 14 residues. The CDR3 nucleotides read TGTGCCAGCAGTTCGACAGGGCTTTACCACGAGCAGTACTTC. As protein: CASSSTGLYHEQYF.

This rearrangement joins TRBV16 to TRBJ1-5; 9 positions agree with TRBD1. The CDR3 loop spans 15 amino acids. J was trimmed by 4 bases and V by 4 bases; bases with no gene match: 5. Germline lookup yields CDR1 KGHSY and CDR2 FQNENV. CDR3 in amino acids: CASSPRGQGNQPQHF. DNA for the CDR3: TGTGCCAGCAGCCCCCGTGGACAGGGGAATCAGCCCCAGCATTTT.

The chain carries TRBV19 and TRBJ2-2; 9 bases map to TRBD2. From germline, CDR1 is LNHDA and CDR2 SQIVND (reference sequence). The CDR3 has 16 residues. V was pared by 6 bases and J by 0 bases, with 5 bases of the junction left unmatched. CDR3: CASRILAGANTGELFF. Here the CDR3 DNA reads TGTGCCAGTAGGATACTAGCGGGCGCGAACACCGGGGAGCTGTTTTTT. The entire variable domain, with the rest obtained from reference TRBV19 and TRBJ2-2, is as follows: DGGITQSPKYLFRKEGQNVTLSCEQNLNHDAMYWYRQDPGQGLRLIYYSQIVNDFQKGDIAEGYSVSREKKESFPLTVTSAQKNPTAFYLCASRILAGANTGELFFGEGSRLTVL.

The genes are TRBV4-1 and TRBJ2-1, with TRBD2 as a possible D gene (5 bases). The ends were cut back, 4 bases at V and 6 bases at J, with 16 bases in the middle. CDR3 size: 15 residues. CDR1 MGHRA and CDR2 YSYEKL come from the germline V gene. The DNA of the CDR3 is TGCGCCAGCAGCCCCCAAGGGCGGCTAGCCAATGAGCAGTTCTTC. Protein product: CASSPQGRLANEQFF.

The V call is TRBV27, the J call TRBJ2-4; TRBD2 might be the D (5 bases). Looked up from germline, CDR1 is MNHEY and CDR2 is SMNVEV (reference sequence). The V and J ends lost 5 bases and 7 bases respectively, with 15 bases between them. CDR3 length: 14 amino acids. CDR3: CASSPNRDLNIQYF. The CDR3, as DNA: TGTGCCAGCAGTCCAAACCGGGATCTCAACATTCAGTACTTC.

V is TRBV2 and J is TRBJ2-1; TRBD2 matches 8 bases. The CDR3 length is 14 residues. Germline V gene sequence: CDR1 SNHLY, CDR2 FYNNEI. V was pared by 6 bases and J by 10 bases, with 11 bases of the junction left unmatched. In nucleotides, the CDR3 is TGTGCCAGCAGGACTAGCGACACCATTTGGGAGCAGTTCTTC. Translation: CASRTSDTIWEQFF. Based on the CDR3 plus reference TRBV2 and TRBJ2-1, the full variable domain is EPEVTQTPSHQVTQMGQEVILRCVPISNHLYFYWYRQILGQKVEFLVSFYNNEISEKSEIFDDQFSVERPDGSNFTLKIRSTKLEDSAMYFCASRTSDTIWEQFFGPGTRLTVL.

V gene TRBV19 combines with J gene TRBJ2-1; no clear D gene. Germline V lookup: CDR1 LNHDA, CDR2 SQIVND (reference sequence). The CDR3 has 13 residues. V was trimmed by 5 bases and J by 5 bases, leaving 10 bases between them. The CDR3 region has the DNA TGTGCCAGTAGTCTAGTGGCCGACAATGAGCAGTTCTTC. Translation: CASSLVADNEQFF.

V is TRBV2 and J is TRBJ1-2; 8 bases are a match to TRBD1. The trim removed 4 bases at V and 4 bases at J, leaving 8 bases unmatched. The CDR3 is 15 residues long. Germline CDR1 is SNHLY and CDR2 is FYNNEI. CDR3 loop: CASSVDRGSFYGYTF. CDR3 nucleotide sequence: TGTGCCAGCAGTGTAGACAGGGGCTCCTTCTATGGCTACACCTTC.

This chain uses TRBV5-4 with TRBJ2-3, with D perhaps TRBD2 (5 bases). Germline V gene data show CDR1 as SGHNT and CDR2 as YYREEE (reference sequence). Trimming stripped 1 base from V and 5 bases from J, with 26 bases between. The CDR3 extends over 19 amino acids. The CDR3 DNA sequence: TGTGCCAGCAGCTTGAGAACCCAGGCCGGAGGTGGGTGGGGAGATACGCAGTATTTT. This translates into CASSLRTQAGGGWGDTQYF. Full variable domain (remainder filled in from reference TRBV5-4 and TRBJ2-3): ETGVTQSPTHLIKTRGQQVTLRCSSQSGHNTVSWYQQALGQGPQFIFQYYREEENGRGNFPPRFSGLQFPNYSSELNVNALELDDSALYLCASSLRTQAGGGWGDTQYFGPGTRLTVL.

CDR3 bases: TGTGCCAGCAGTTTGCGGGGTGGAGGCTCCTACGAGCAGTACTTC. Translation gives CASSLRGGGSYEQYF. The gene calls are TRBV28 and TRBJ2-7, with TRBD2 as a possible D gene (6 bases). CDR1 is MDHEN and CDR2 is SYDVKM in the germline V gene. V was shortened by 3 bases and J by 0 bases, with 12 bases between the two germline ends. The CDR3 runs to 15 residues. Full variable domain (remainder filled in from reference TRBV28 and TRBJ2-7): DVKVTQSSRYLVKRTGEKVFLECVQDMDHENMFWYRQDPGLGLRLIYFSYDVKMKEKGDIPEGYSVSREKKERFSLILESASTNQTSMYLCASSLRGGGSYEQYFGPGTRLTVT.

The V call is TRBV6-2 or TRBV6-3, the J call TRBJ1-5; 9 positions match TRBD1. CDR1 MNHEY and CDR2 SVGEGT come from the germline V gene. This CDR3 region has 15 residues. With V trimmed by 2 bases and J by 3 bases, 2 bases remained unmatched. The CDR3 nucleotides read TGTGCCAGCAGTTACGGGACAGGGCTCAATCAGCCCCAGCATTTT. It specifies CASSYGTGLNQPQHF.

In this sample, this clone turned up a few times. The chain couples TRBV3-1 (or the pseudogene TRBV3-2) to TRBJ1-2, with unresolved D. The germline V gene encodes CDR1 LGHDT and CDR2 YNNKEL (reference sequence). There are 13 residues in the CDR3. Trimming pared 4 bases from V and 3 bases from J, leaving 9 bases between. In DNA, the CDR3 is TGTGCCAGCAGCCGACTACGGGACTATGGCTACACCTTC. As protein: CASSRLRDYGYTF.

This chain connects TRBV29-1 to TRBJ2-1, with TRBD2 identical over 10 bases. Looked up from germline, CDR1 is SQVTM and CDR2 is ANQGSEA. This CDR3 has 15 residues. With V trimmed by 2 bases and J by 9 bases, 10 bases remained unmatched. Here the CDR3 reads CSVERSAGGPSEQFF. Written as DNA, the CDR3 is TGCAGCGTTGAACGGTCAGCGGGGGGGCCTAGTGAGCAGTTCTTC.